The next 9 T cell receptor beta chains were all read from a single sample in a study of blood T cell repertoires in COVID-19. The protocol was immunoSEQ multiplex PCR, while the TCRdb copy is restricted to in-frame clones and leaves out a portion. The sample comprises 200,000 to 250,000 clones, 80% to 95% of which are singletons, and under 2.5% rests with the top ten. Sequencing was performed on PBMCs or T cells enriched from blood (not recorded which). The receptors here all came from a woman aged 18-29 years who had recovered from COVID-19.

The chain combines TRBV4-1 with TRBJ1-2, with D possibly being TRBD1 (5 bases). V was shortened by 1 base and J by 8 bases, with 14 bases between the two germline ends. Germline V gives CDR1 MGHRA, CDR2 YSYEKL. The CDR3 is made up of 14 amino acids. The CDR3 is CASSQGPGFGGYTF. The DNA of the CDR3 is TGCGCCAGCAGCCAAGGTCCAGGGTTCGGAGGCTACACCTTC.

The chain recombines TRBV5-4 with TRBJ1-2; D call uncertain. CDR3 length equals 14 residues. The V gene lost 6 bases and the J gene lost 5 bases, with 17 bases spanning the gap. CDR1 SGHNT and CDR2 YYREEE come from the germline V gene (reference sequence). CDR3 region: CASNLAGLIYGYTF. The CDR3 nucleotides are TGTGCCAGCAATTTAGCCGGTCTAATATATGGCTACACCTTC.

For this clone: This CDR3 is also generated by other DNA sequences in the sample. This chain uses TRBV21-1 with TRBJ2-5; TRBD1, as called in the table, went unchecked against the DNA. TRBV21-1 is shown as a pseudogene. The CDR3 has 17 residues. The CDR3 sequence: CASSSPGPGQGRETQYF. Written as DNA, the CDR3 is TGTGCCAGTAGCTCACCCGGCCCGGGACAGGGACGAGAGACCCAGTACTTC.

CDR3 protein: CASSPRQVREKLFF. The CDR3 nucleotides are TGCGCCAGCAGCCCTCGACAGGTTCGAGAAAAACTGTTTTTT. This chain joins TRBV4-1 and TRBJ1-4, with a weak D call TRBD1 (6 bases). With 4 bases removed from V and 8 bases from J, the gap between germline ends came to 14 bases. CDR1 and CDR2 (germline): MGHRA, YSYEKL. This CDR3 has 14 amino acids.

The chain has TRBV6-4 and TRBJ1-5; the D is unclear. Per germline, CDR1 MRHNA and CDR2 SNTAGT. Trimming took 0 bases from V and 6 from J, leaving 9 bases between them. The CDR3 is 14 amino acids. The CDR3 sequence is CASSDSLGSQPQHF. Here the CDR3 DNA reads TGTGCCAGCAGTGACTCGCTAGGGAGTCAGCCCCAGCATTTT.

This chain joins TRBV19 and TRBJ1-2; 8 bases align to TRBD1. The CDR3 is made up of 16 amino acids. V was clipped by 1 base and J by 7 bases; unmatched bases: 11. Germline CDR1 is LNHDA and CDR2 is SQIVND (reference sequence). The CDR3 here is CASSIVGLGTGGGYTF. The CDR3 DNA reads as TGTGCCAGTAGTATAGTCGGCCTCGGGACAGGAGGTGGCTACACCTTC.

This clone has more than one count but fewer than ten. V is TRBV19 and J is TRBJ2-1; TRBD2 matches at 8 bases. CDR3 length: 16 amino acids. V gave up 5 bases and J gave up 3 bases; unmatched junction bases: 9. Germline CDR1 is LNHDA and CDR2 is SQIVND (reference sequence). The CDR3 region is CASSVNLAGYYNEQFF. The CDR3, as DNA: TGTGCCAGTAGTGTCAATCTAGCGGGTTACTACAATGAGCAGTTCTTC.

CDR3 protein: CASSYSTRNTEAFF. CDR3 bases: TGTGCCAGCAGTTACTCTACCAGGAACACTGAAGCTTTCTTT. The chain joins TRBV6-5 to TRBJ1-1, with D uncertain. This CDR3 spans 14 amino acids. Germline assignment: CDR1 MNHEY and CDR2 SVGAGI. V was trimmed by 0 bases and J by 1 base, leaving 6 bases between them.

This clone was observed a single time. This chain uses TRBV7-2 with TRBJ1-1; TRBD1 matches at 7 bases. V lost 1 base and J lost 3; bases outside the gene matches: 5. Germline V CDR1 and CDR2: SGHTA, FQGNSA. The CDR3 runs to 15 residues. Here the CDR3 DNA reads TGTGCCAGCAGCTTAGAGGGACAGATTTACACTGAAGCTTTCTTT. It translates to CASSLEGQIYTEAFF. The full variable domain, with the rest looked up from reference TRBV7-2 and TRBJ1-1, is GAGVSQSPSNKVTEKGKDVELRCDPISGHTALYWYRQSLGQGLEFLIYFQGNSAPDKSGLPSDRFSAERTGGSVSTLTIQRTQQEDSAVYLCASSLEGQIYTEAFFGQGTRLTVV.